These 8 T cell receptor beta chains were sequenced from one sample in a study of regulatory T cells in long-lasting Graves disease (dated by TCRdb to 2020 to 2023). Library prep was done by multiplex PCR. Sequencing was carried out with an Illumina HiSeq 4000. TCR beta libraries were built with iRepertoire HTBI primers and Arm-PCR amplification of CDR3 regions. TCRdb took the public reads, trimmed them with fastp at Q25, ran MiXCR for clone calling and kept in-frame beta chains. Each entry merges the rows of one CDR3 protein and shows their most common DNA and genes. In all, the sample holds a few hundred thousand distinct CDR3 sequences, and 23% of those were seen once. In total, the top ten clones hold about 26% of the sample. The time point label for this specimen denotes: persistent/refractory GD, antithyroid drugs over 5 years with positive TRAb. For both TCR sequencing and RNA sequencing, RNA was extracted from PBMCs using TRIzol.

Sequencing used peripheral blood mononuclear cells (PBMCs), obtained when the disease was refractory, from a patient treated with antithyroid drugs. The origin of the receptors is a female donor with Graves disease.

The CDR3 protein is CASSAASGSTDTQYF. The CDR3, as DNA: TGTGCCAGCAGCGCAGCTAGCGGGAGCACAGATACGCAGTATTTT. This chain connects TRBV2 to TRBJ2-3, with 8 bases identical to TRBD2. V was clipped by 6 bases and J by 0 bases; unmatched bases: 5. This CDR3 region has 15 residues. In germline, CDR1 is SNHLY, CDR2 FYNNEI.

The chain links TRBV12-3 or TRBV12-4 to TRBJ1-1; no clear D. V was cut by 7 bases and J by 8 bases, with 11 bases left in between. The CDR3 runs to 11 residues. CDR3 nucleotide sequence: TGTGCCAGCACCACCCACAGCGAAGCTTTCTTT. Translated: CASTTHSEAFF.

The V gene is TRBV19, the J gene TRBJ2-7, with TRBD2 matching 8 bases. Trimming at V came to 8 bases and at J to 0 bases, leaving 6 bases not matched to a gene. This CDR3 contains 14 residues. In germline, CDR1 is LNHDA, CDR2 SQIVND (reference sequence). The CDR3 protein is CASATSGGSYEQYF. The CDR3 coding sequence is TGTGCCAGTGCCACTAGCGGAGGCTCCTACGAGCAGTACTTC.

The chain couples TRBV15 to TRBJ1-2, with D perhaps matching TRBD1 (6 bases). Germline V gene lookup returns CDR1 LNHNV and CDR2 YYDKDF (reference sequence). The CDR3 is 13 amino acids. The V gene lost 5 bases and the J gene lost 3 bases, with 10 bases spanning the gap. This CDR3 is CATSSTGYYGYTF. The DNA of the CDR3 is TGTGCCACCAGCTCTACAGGGTACTATGGCTACACCTTC.

This clonotype was counted between two and nine times. The chain employs TRBV9 and TRBJ1-6; 9 bases agree with TRBD1. The germline V gene has CDR1 SGDLS and CDR2 YYNGEE. The junction had 3 bases not matched to a gene; V was cut back by 0 bases and J by 8 bases. The CDR3 runs to 15 residues. The CDR3 spells CASSVGGQGDSPLHF. The CDR3 DNA is TGTGCCAGCAGCGTAGGGGGACAGGGTGATTCACCCCTCCACTTT.

V and J are TRBV5-1 and TRBJ2-2; 12 nucleotides line up with TRBD2. The ends lost 4 bases at V and 6 bases at J; junction bases unmatched: 7. The CDR3 covers 16 residues. From germline, CDR1 is SGHRS and CDR2 YFSETQ. As DNA, the CDR3 is TGCGCCAGCAGCCCCCGACTAGCGGGAGTACCCGGGGAGCTGTTTTTT. It is translated as CASSPRLAGVPGELFF.

This clonotype has only a few counts. The chain joins TRBV11-2 to TRBJ2-7, with 13 bases aligning to TRBD2. Germline trimming cut 5 bases from V and 2 bases from J; bases unmatched to any gene: 9. CDR1 SGHAT and CDR2 FQNNGV come from the germline V gene. The length of the CDR3 is 17 residues. As DNA, the CDR3 is TGTGCCAGCAGCCTAGGGACTAGCGGGAATCTCCCCTACGAGCAGTACTTC. As protein: CASSLGTSGNLPYEQYF.

The rearrangement links TRBV7-2 to TRBJ2-5; D may be TRBD2 (6 bases). Germline CDR1 and CDR2: SGHTA and FQGNSA. Deletions cut 5 bases from V and 2 bases from J, with 15 bases between. CDR3 length: 15 amino acids. The CDR3 region is CASSRFLATQETQYF. The CDR3 region has the DNA TGTGCCAGCAGCCGATTTCTAGCGACACAAGAGACCCAGTACTTC.